This T cell receptor (beta chain) was sequenced during a study of control samples from healthy donors and cancer patients. The method was immunoSEQ multiplex PCR; TCRdb's version includes in-frame clones alone and lacks a portion of them. This sample carries about 150,000 clones, about 94% of them seen once, and the ten largest clones take about 9.3%. CDR3 size: 15 residues. The V end lost 3 bases, the J end lost 5 bases, and 14 bases lay between the germline ends. Germline-derived CDR1 and CDR2 are LNHNV and YYDKDF (reference sequence). The sample taken for sequencing was blood. The chain uses TRBV15 and TRBJ1-5; the D gene is possibly TRBD1 (6 bases). This clonotype originated in a woman in her 40s in good health. DNA of the CDR3: TGTGCCACCAGCAGGGAAGGACAGACTTATCAGCCCCAGCATTTT. This gives the protein CATSREGQTYQPQHF.